This TCR beta chain was observed in a study of T cells after yellow fever vaccination. The study, taken as a whole, reports: The booster response re-showed most primary clones: around 97% CD4, approximately 86% CD8. Contamination of FACS-sorted repertoires by abundant clonotypes from the bulk population could occur. Although most clonotypes did not, a small share appeared in both CD4 and CD8 compartments.

From germline, CDR1 is MGHRA and CDR2 YSYEKL. CDR3 length: 13 residues. The V and J ends lost 3 bases and 8 bases respectively, with 10 bases between them. The TCR cDNA carried a universal primer site and UMIs from 5'RACE template switching. TCRdb called the 5' RACE reads again in MiXCR, with one record for every CDR3 protein. The sample lists 50,000 or so distinct CDR3 sequences, 7.4% occurring once. At least ten counts were recorded for this clonotype. Its antigen is unidentified. This clonotype originated in a man aged 18-30 years who received the YFV17D yellow fever vaccine. The rearrangement links TRBV4-1 to TRBJ2-2, with D perhaps TRBD2 (6 bases). Sample: CD8+ T cells sorted from PBMCs, taken roughly 14 days after the first yellow fever vaccination. Here the CDR3 DNA reads TGCGCCAGCAGCCAGTCCGGGGGAGGGGAGCTGTTTTTT. It codes for CASSQSGGGELFF.